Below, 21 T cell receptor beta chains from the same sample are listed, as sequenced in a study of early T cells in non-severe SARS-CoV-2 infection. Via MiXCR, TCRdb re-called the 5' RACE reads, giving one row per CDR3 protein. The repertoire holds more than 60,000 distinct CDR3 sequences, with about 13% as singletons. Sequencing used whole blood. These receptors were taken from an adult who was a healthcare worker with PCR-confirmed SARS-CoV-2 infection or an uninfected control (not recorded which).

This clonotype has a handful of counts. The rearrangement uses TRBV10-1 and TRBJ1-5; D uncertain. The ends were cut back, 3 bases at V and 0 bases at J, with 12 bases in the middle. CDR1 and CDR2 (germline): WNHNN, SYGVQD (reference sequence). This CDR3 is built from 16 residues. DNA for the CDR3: TGCGCCAGCAGTGACCAGACCGAATATAGCAATCAGCCCCAGCATTTT. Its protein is CASSDQTEYSNQPQHF.

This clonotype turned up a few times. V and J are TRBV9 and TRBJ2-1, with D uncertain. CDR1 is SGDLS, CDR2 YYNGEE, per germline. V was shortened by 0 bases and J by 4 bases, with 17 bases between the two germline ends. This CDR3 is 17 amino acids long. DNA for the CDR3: TGTGCCAGCAGCGTAGAGCACGGCGCTAGTATGTACAATGAGCAGTTCTTC. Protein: CASSVEHGASMYNEQFF.

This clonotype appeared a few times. This CDR3 is CASSSGDLGNQPQHF. CDR3 nucleotides: TGTGCCAGCAGTTCGGGGGATCTGGGCAATCAGCCCCAGCATTTT. The V call is TRBV28, the J call TRBJ1-5, with D perhaps matching TRBD1 (5 bases). The germline CDR1 and CDR2 sequences are MDHEN and SYDVKM. The CDR3 has 15 amino acids. V was clipped by 4 bases and J by 2 bases, with 12 bases between them.

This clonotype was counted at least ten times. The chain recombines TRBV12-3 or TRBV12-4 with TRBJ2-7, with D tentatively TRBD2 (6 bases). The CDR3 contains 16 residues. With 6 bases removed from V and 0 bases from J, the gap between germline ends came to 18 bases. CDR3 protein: CASRGKEGFGSYEQYF. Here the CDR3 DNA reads TGTGCCAGCAGGGGCAAGGAGGGGTTTGGCTCCTACGAGCAGTACTTC.

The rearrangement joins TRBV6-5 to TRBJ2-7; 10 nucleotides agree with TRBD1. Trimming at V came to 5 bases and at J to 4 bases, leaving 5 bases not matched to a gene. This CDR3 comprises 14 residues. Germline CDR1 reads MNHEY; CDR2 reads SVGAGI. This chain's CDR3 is CASSKTGGSYEQYF. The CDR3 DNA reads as TGTGCCAGCAGTAAGACAGGGGGCAGTTACGAGCAGTACTTC.

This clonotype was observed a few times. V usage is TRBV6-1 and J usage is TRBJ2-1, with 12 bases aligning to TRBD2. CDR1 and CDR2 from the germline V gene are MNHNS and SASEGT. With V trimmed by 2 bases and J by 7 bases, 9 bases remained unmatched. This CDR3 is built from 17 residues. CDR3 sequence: CASSEWASGGGLNEQFF. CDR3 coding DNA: TGTGCCAGCAGTGAATGGGCTAGCGGGGGGGGATTAAATGAGCAGTTCTTC.

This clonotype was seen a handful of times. This CDR3 reads CASSLGQGAHEQFF. The CDR3 coding sequence is TGTGCCAGCAGCTTAGGACAGGGGGCGCATGAGCAGTTCTTC. This chain links TRBV7-6 with TRBJ2-1; 10 positions agree with TRBD1. Per the germline V gene, CDR1 is SGHVS and CDR2 is FNYEAQ. This CDR3 region has 14 residues. J was trimmed by 8 bases and V by 1 base; bases with no gene match: 2. Looking up the rest from reference TRBV7-6 and TRBJ2-1 gives the full variable domain: GAGVSQSPRYKVTKRGQDVALRCDPISGHVSLYWYRQALGQGPEFLTYFNYEAQQDKSGLPNDRFSAERPEGSISTLTIQRTEQRDSAMYRCASSLGQGAHEQFFGPGTRLTVL.

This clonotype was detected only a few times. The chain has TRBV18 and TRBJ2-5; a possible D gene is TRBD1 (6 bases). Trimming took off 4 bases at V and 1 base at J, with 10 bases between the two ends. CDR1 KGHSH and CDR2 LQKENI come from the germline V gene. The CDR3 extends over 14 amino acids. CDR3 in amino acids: CASSHRDTQETQYF. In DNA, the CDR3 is TGTGCCAGCTCACACCGGGACACCCAAGAGACCCAGTACTTC.

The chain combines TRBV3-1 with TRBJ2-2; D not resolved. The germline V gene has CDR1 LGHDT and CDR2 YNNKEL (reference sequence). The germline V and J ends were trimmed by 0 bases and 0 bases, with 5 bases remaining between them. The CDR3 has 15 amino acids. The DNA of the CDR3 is TGTGCCAGCAGCCAAGATCACGCGAACACCGGGGAGCTGTTTTTT. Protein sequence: CASSQDHANTGELFF.

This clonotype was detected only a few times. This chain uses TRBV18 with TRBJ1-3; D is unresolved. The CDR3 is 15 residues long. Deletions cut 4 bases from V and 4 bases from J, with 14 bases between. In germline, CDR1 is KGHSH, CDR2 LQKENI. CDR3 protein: CASSLTSLAGNTIYF. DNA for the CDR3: TGTGCCAGCTCACTGACTAGTTTGGCCGGAAACACCATATATTTT.

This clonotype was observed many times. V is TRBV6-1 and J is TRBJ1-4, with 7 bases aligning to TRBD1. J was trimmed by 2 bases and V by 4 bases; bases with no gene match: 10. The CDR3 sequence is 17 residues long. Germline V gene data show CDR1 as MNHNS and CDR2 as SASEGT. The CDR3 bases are TGTGCCAGCAGTGCCCTAGGCATCAGGGGGACTAATGAAAAACTGTTTTTT. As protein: CASSALGIRGTNEKLFF.

CDR3 region: CASGLGSTGELFF. CDR3 nucleotides: TGTGCCAGCGGGCTGGGGTCCACCGGGGAGCTGTTTTTT. The chain recombines TRBV9 with TRBJ2-2, with no clear D. V dropped 7 bases and J dropped 4 bases, with 11 bases sitting between them. From germline, CDR1 is SGDLS and CDR2 YYNGEE. The length of the CDR3 is 13 residues.

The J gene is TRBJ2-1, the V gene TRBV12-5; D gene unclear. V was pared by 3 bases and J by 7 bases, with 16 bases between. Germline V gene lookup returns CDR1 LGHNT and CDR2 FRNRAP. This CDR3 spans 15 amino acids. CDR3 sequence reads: CASGFGQNPLNEQFF. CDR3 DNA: TGTGCTAGTGGTTTTGGTCAGAACCCCCTGAATGAGCAGTTCTTC.

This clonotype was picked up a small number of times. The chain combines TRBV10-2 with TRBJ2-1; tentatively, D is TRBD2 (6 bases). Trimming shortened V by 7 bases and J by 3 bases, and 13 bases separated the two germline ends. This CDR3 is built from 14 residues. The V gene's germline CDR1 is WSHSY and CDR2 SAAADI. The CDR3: CASKPGLHYNEQFF. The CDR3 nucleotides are TGCGCCAGCAAGCCGGGACTCCACTACAATGAGCAGTTCTTC.

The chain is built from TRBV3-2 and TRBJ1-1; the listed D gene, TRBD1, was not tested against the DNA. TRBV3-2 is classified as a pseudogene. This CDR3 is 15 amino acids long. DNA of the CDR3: TGTGCCAGCAGCTCCCGTGGGACAGGGATTCCTGAAGCTTTCTTT. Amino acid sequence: CASSSRGTGIPEAFF.

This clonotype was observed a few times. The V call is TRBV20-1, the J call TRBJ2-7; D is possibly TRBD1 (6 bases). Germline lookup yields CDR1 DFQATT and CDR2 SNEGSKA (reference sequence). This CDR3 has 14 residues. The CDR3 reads CAGGETGSPYEQYF. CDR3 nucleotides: TGCGCAGGTGGGGAAACAGGGTCTCCGTACGAGCAGTACTTC.

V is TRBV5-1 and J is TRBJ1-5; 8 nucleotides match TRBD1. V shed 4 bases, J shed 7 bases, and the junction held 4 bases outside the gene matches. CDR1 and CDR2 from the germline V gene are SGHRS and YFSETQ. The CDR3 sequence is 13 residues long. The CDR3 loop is CASSPQGDQPQHF. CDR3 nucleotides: TGCGCCAGCAGCCCACAGGGGGACCAGCCCCAGCATTTT.

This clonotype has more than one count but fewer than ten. Here the CDR3 DNA reads TGCGCCAGCAGCCTGGGGGTTGGTACACCTTCCTACGAGCAGTACTTC. This translates into CASSLGVGTPSYEQYF. The gene calls are TRBV5-1 and TRBJ2-7, with D perhaps being TRBD1 or TRBD2 (5 bases each). The germline gives CDR1 SGHRS, CDR2 YFSETQ. The CDR3 is 16 residues long. V was clipped by 4 bases and J by 1 base, with 18 bases between them.

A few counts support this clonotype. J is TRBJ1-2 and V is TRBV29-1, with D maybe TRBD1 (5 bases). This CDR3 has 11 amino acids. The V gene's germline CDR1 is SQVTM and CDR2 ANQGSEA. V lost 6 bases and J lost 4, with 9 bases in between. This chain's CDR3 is CSVGDTYGYTF. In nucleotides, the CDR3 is TGCAGCGTAGGGGATACCTATGGCTACACCTTC.

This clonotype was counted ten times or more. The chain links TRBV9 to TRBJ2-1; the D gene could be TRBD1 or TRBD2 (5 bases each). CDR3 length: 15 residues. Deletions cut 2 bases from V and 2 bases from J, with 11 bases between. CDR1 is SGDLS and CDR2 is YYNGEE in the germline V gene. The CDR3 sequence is CASSVEGLTYNEQFF. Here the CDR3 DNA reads TGTGCCAGCAGCGTTGAGGGGCTCACCTACAATGAGCAGTTCTTC.

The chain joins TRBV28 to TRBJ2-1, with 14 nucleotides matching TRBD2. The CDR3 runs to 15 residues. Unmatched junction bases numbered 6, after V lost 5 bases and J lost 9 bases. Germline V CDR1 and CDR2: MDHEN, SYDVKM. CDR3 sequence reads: CASSRTSGRRGEQFF. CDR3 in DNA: TGTGCCAGCAGTCGGACTAGCGGGAGGAGGGGTGAGCAGTTCTTC.